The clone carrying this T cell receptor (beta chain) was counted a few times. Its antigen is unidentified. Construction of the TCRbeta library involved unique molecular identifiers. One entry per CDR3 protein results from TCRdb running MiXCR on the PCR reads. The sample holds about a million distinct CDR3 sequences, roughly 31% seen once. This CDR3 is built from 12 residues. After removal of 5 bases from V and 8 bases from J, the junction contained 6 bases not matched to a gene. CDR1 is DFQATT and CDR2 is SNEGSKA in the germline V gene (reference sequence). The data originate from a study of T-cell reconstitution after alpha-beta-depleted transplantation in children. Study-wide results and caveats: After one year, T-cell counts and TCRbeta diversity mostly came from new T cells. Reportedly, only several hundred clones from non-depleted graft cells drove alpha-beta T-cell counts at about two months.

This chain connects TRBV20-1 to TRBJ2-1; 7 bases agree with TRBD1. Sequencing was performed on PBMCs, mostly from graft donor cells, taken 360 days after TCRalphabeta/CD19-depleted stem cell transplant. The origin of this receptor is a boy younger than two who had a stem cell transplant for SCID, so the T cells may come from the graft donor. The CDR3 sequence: CSAYGQGDEQFF. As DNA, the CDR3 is TGCAGTGCTTACGGCCAGGGGGATGAGCAGTTCTTC.